Following are 24 T cell receptor beta chains from one sample sequenced in a study of technical replicates of blood from several donors. Clones were read by immunoSEQ multiplex PCR, and TCRdb kept only the in-frame ones, dropping some. The table shows around 81,000 clones, with approximately 94% occurring only once. What was sequenced was T cells isolated from PBMCs. These receptor sequences come from a human donor in good health.

The gene calls are TRBV30 and TRBJ2-3, with a weak D call TRBD2 (6 bases). This CDR3 is 13 amino acids long. Trimming stripped 7 bases from V and 5 bases from J, with 16 bases between. Germline V CDR1 and CDR2: GTSNPN, SVGIG (reference sequence). CDR3 amino acids: CASDKRRGDTQYF. CDR3 sequence (DNA): TGTGCCTCGGATAAGAGGAGGGGAGATACGCAGTATTTT.

This sequence joins TRBV5-1 and TRBJ2-2; D call uncertain. V was clipped by 2 bases and J by 7 bases, with 3 bases between them. There are 11 residues in the CDR3. CDR1 SGHRS and CDR2 YFSETQ come from the germline V gene. CDR3 DNA: TGCGCCAGCAGCTTTAACGGGGAGCTGTTTTTT. Residues: CASSFNGELFF.

This sequence joins TRBV10-3 and TRBJ1-1; unclear D gene. The germline V gene encodes CDR1 ENHRY and CDR2 SYGVKD. The CDR3 runs to 16 residues. Trimming removed 6 bases at V and 4 bases at J, with 21 bases between. DNA for the CDR3: TGTGCCATCAGCCAATTCGCCGGAGATATCGGCACTGAAGCTTTCTTT. Translating it yields CAISQFAGDIGTEAFF.

The chain joins TRBV27 to TRBJ2-1, with TRBD1 as a possible D gene (6 bases). Looked up from germline, CDR1 is MNHEY and CDR2 is SMNVEV (reference sequence). This CDR3 has 14 residues. V lost 7 bases to trimming and J lost 4 bases, with 14 bases between them. This chain's CDR3 is CASTIRTAYNEQFF. The CDR3 coding sequence is TGTGCCAGCACGATCAGGACAGCTTACAATGAGCAGTTCTTC.

The chain employs TRBV11-2 and TRBJ2-5, with D possibly being TRBD1 (6 bases). Trimming took off 1 base at V and 3 bases at J, with 9 bases between the two ends. The CDR3 runs 14 residues. Per the germline V gene, CDR1 is SGHAT and CDR2 is FQNNGV. The CDR3 loop is CASSLGTAKETQYF. The CDR3 DNA reads as TGTGCCAGCAGCTTAGGGACAGCCAAAGAGACCCAGTACTTC.

The chain combines TRBV4-1 with TRBJ2-7; the D gene is possibly TRBD2 (5 bases). This CDR3 comprises 14 residues. The V gene lost 4 bases and the J gene lost 0 bases, with 10 bases spanning the gap. CDR1 and CDR2 (germline): MGHRA, YSYEKL. The CDR3, as DNA: TGCGCCAGCAGCCGGACTCTTACCTCCTACGAGCAGTACTTC. Translating gives CASSRTLTSYEQYF.

V is TRBV21-1 and J is TRBJ1-1. TRBV21-1 is a documented pseudogene. The CDR3 totals 16 residues. CDR3 sequence reads: CASSQSAETGNTEAFF. DNA for the CDR3: TGTGCCAGCAGCCAATCAGCCGAGACTGGGAACACTGAAGCTTTCTTT.

V is TRBV9 and J is TRBJ1-1; 8 nucleotides match TRBD1. The CDR3 is 14 amino acids. Germline assignment: CDR1 SGDLS and CDR2 YYNGEE. Losses at the gene ends were 3 bases for V and 1 base for J; bases not matched to a gene: 2. In DNA, the CDR3 is TGTGCCAGCAGCGCCGGGACAGGGAACACTGAAGCTTTCTTT. Amino acids: CASSAGTGNTEAFF. The full variable domain, completed using reference TRBV9 and TRBJ1-1, is DSGVTQTPKHLITATGQRVTLRCSPRSGDLSVYWYQQSLDQGLQFLIQYYNGEERAKGNILERFSAQQFPDLHSELNLSSLELGDSALYFCASSAGTGNTEAFFGQGTRLTVV.

This rearrangement joins TRBV4-1 to TRBJ2-1; D is possibly TRBD2 (6 bases). CDR1 is MGHRA and CDR2 is YSYEKL in the germline V gene. The germline V and J ends were trimmed by 3 bases and 0 bases, with 12 bases remaining between them. CDR3 length: 16 amino acids. This CDR3 is CASSHAGRVSYNEQFF. CDR3 bases: TGCGCCAGCAGCCACGCGGGACGGGTCTCCTACAATGAGCAGTTCTTC.

The rearrangement joins TRBV7-8 to TRBJ2-3; 8 positions match TRBD1. Germline-derived CDR1 and CDR2 are SGHVS and FQNEAQ. Unmatched junction bases numbered 6, after V lost 4 bases and J lost 3 bases. The CDR3 extends over 15 amino acids. This CDR3 reads CASSSKTGVTDTQYF. CDR3 nucleotide sequence: TGTGCCAGCAGCTCAAAGACAGGGGTTACAGATACGCAGTATTTT.

The chain recombines TRBV25-1 with TRBJ2-3, with 7 bases fitting TRBD1. Germline CDR1 reads MGHDK; CDR2 reads SYGVNS. Losses at the gene ends were 4 bases for V and 7 bases for J; bases not matched to a gene: 5. There are 13 residues in the CDR3. The CDR3: CASSATGEYTQYF. As DNA, the CDR3 is TGTGCCAGCAGTGCCACAGGGGAATATACGCAGTATTTT.

The CDR3 region is CASSLFIISNTGELFF. The CDR3 bases are TGTGCCAGCAGCTTATTTATAATCTCGAACACCGGGGAGCTGTTTTTT. The chain joins TRBV7-9 to TRBJ2-2; no firm D call. The CDR3 loop spans 16 amino acids. Trimming shortened V by 2 bases and J by 0 bases, and 10 bases separated the two germline ends. Germline-derived CDR1 and CDR2 are SEHNR and FQNEAQ (reference sequence).

V usage is TRBV28 and J usage is TRBJ2-2, with 8 bases aligning to TRBD1. This CDR3 region has 15 residues. With 8 bases clipped from V and 1 base from J, the junction kept 6 bases outside the gene matches. Germline assignment: CDR1 MDHEN and CDR2 SYDVKM. CDR3 in DNA: TGTGCCAGCCTACTCGGGACAGGGAACACCGGGGAGCTGTTTTTT. It translates to CASLLGTGNTGELFF.

The chain has TRBV6-1 and TRBJ2-7; D might be TRBD2 (5 bases). The CDR3 covers 15 residues. V dropped 2 bases and J dropped 3 bases, with 14 bases sitting between them. Germline V CDR1 and CDR2: MNHNS, SASEGT. CDR3 amino acids: CASSELAGGIYEQYF. CDR3 DNA: TGTGCCAGCAGTGAATTGGCGGGTGGAATCTACGAGCAGTACTTC.

The chain joins TRBV19 to TRBJ1-5, with 9 nucleotides matching TRBD1. The CDR3 runs to 14 residues. V shed 5 bases, J shed 6 bases, and the junction held 5 bases outside the gene matches. CDR1 and CDR2 (germline): LNHDA, SQIVND (reference sequence). Written as DNA, the CDR3 is TGTGCCAGTAGTGAAAACAGGGGGCTTCAGCCCCAGCATTTT. It translates to CASSENRGLQPQHF. Full variable domain (outside the CDR3, taken from reference TRBV19 and TRBJ1-5): DGGITQSPKYLFRKEGQNVTLSCEQNLNHDAMYWYRQDPGQGLRLIYYSQIVNDFQKGDIAEGYSVSREKKESFPLTVTSAQKNPTAFYLCASSENRGLQPQHFGDGTRLSIL.

This clone was detected once. The CDR3 sequence is CASSPRTSGWVQEQFF. Here the CDR3 DNA reads TGTGCCAGCAGCCCGAGGACTAGCGGGTGGGTTCAGGAGCAGTTCTTC. This chain connects TRBV7-8 to TRBJ2-1, with 11 nucleotides matching TRBD2. Trimming removed 5 bases from V and 10 bases from J; junction bases left unmatched: 13. Germline assignment: CDR1 SGHVS and CDR2 FQNEAQ. This CDR3 spans 16 amino acids.

V gene TRBV11-2 combines with J gene TRBJ2-2; TRBD2 matches 9 bases. V dropped 5 bases and J dropped 0; count of bases not matched to a gene: 10. CDR3 length: 18 residues. Germline CDR1 is SGHAT and CDR2 is FQNNGV. CDR3 loop: CASSTLASGITNTGELFF. The CDR3 DNA sequence: TGTGCCAGCAGCACCCTAGCTAGCGGGATAACGAACACCGGGGAGCTGTTTTTT.

The J gene is TRBJ1-5, the V gene TRBV10-3; 7 bases line up with TRBD1. Per germline, CDR1 ENHRY and CDR2 SYGVKD. The CDR3 covers 14 residues. V dropped 6 bases and J dropped 6; count of bases not matched to a gene: 8. The CDR3 coding sequence is TGTGCCATCAGCCCTAGGCAGGGGGTTCAGCCCCAGCATTTT. This gives the protein CAISPRQGVQPQHF.

The chain joins TRBV7-3 to TRBJ2-2, with 15 bases fitting TRBD2. The CDR3 totals 21 residues. V shed 1 base, J shed 3 bases, and the junction held 12 bases outside the gene matches. In germline, CDR1 is SGHTA, CDR2 FQGTGA. Here the CDR3 reads CASSLSPGLAGGSKYTGELFF. DNA of the CDR3: TGTGCCAGCAGCTTAAGCCCGGGACTAGCGGGAGGATCTAAATACACCGGGGAGCTGTTTTTT.

This chain uses TRBV5-4 with TRBJ2-7; 8 nucleotides match TRBD1. Trimming removed 4 bases from V and 2 bases from J; junction bases left unmatched: 11. CDR3 length: 16 amino acids. Germline V gene lookup returns CDR1 SGHNT and CDR2 YYREEE (reference sequence). CDR3 coding DNA: TGTGCCAGCAGCCCCCCCCGAGACAGGGGAACCTACGAGCAGTACTTC. This codes for CASSPPRDRGTYEQYF.

The chain employs TRBV6-1 and TRBJ2-2, with D unresolved. Germline V lookup: CDR1 MNHNS, CDR2 SASEGT. The length of the CDR3 is 14 residues. V gave up 5 bases and J gave up 4 bases, with 11 bases separating them. This CDR3 is CASSSRGTTGELFF. CDR3 sequence (DNA): TGTGCCAGCAGTTCCCGAGGTACCACCGGGGAGCTGTTTTTT.

V usage is TRBV19 and J usage is TRBJ2-5, with 10 bases lining up with TRBD1. The junction had 11 bases not matched to a gene; V was cut back by 5 bases and J by 5 bases. Germline values: CDR1 LNHDA, CDR2 SQIVND (reference sequence). This CDR3 contains 16 residues. The CDR3 loop is CASSFRQGAQLETQYF. The CDR3 DNA sequence: TGTGCCAGTAGTTTCAGACAGGGGGCTCAATTGGAGACCCAGTACTTC.

The chain combines TRBV19 with TRBJ2-1; 7 nucleotides line up with TRBD1. Germline-derived CDR1 and CDR2 are LNHDA and SQIVND (reference sequence). The trim removed 7 bases at V and 4 bases at J, leaving 10 bases unmatched. The CDR3 runs 15 residues. The CDR3 sequence is CASISSQGDYNEQFF. The CDR3 DNA sequence: TGTGCCAGTATCAGTTCCCAGGGGGATTACAATGAGCAGTTCTTC.

This clone was seen a few times. The J gene is TRBJ1-4, the V gene TRBV19; tentative D call: TRBD1 (5 bases). Germline lookup yields CDR1 LNHDA and CDR2 SQIVND (reference sequence). Trimming stripped 6 bases from V and 1 base from J, with 12 bases between. This CDR3 is built from 15 residues. This CDR3 reads CASRLTGGTNEKLFF. For the CDR3, the DNA is TGTGCCAGTAGACTGACCGGGGGAACTAATGAAAAACTGTTTTTT.